These 30 T cell receptor beta chains share one sample of origin, sequenced in a study of cytomegalovirus exposure and HLA in healthy donors. The table came from immunoSEQ multiplex PCR; TCRdb's copy has only in-frame clones and leaves some out. The sample comprises about 60,000 clones, 90% to 96% of which are singletons, and under 1.5% rests with the top ten. Sequences were obtained from PBMCs. The receptors come from a woman aged 18-35 years in good health and CMV-seronegative.

The rearrangement uses TRBV4-3 and TRBJ2-5, with D uncertain. The CDR3 runs 13 residues. The germline V and J ends were trimmed by 4 bases and 5 bases, with 11 bases remaining between them. Germline-derived CDR1 and CDR2 are LGHNA and YSLEER. CDR3 nucleotides: TGCGCCAGCAGCCCAGCAGGTTCGGAGACCCAGTACTTC. Translating gives CASSPAGSETQYF.

The V gene is TRBV28, the J gene TRBJ2-1; 9 bases are shared with TRBD2. The V and J ends lost 6 bases and 3 bases, in that order; junction bases with no gene match: 9. The CDR3 loop spans 16 amino acids. The V gene's germline CDR1 is MDHEN and CDR2 SYDVKM. The CDR3: CASSSAREGSYNEQFF. Here the CDR3 DNA reads TGTGCCAGCAGCTCGGCGCGGGAGGGGAGCTACAATGAGCAGTTCTTC. Full variable domain (outside the CDR3, taken from reference TRBV28 and TRBJ2-1): DVKVTQSSRYLVKRTGEKVFLECVQDMDHENMFWYRQDPGLGLRLIYFSYDVKMKEKGDIPEGYSVSREKKERFSLILESASTNQTSMYLCASSSAREGSYNEQFFGPGTRLTVL.

The rearrangement links TRBV21-1 to TRBJ1-1. TRBV21-1 has pseudogene status. There are 15 residues in the CDR3. CDR3: CASSSRGVSNTEAFF. DNA for the CDR3: TGTGCCAGCAGCTCCCGGGGAGTTTCCAACACTGAAGCTTTCTTT.

This clone was counted only a few times. DNA for the CDR3: TGTGCCAGCAGCGAGGACTCCAGCTCCTACAATGAGCAGTTCTTC. Translated, it gives CASSEDSSSYNEQFF. The J gene is TRBJ2-1, the V gene TRBV6-4, with D possibly matching TRBD2 (5 bases). The CDR3 length is 15 residues. Per germline, CDR1 MRHNA and CDR2 SNTAGT. Trimming pared 6 bases from V and 0 bases from J, leaving 12 bases between.

This clone has just a few counts. V gene TRBV14 combines with J gene TRBJ2-3; 7 bases map to TRBD1. The J segment lost 0 bases and the V segment lost 2 bases, leaving 5 bases of the junction unmatched. Germline V lookup: CDR1 SGHDN, CDR2 FVKESK. CDR3 length: 16 residues. The CDR3 is CASSQLPGQSTDTQYF. The CDR3 DNA reads TGTGCCAGCAGCCAACTACCGGGACAGAGCACAGATACGCAGTATTTT. Drawing the rest from reference TRBV14 and TRBJ2-3, the complete variable domain is EAGVTQFPSHSVIEKGQTVTLRCDPISGHDNLYWYRRVMGKEIKFLLHFVKESKQDESGMPNNRFLAERTGGTYSTLKVQPAELEDSGVYFCASSQLPGQSTDTQYFGPGTRLTVL.

V is TRBV5-1 and J is TRBJ2-7, with 11 nucleotides matching TRBD1. Germline V gene sequence: CDR1 SGHRS, CDR2 YFSETQ. CDR3 length: 14 amino acids. V shed 6 bases, J shed 5 bases, and the junction held 7 bases outside the gene matches. The CDR3: CASNSGTGGNEQYF. CDR3 DNA: TGCGCCAGCAACTCCGGGACAGGGGGAAACGAGCAGTACTTC. Variable domain in full (rest from reference TRBV5-1 and TRBJ2-7): KAGVTQTPRYLIKTRGQQVTLSCSPISGHRSVSWYQQTPGQGLQFLFEYFSETQRNKGNFPGRFSGRQFSNSRSEMNVSTLELGDSALYLCASNSGTGGNEQYFGPGTRLTVT.

The genes are TRBV5-6 and TRBJ2-1; D not resolved. Germline V gene sequence: CDR1 SGHDT, CDR2 YYEEEE. V was trimmed by 4 bases and J by 7 bases, leaving 15 bases between them. There are 14 residues in the CDR3. CDR3 sequence: CASSASPMSNEQFF. As DNA, the CDR3 is TGTGCCAGCAGCGCGTCCCCGATGTCTAATGAGCAGTTCTTC.

The chain has TRBV29-1 and TRBJ1-1; TRBD1 might be the D (5 bases). Germline V CDR1 and CDR2: SQVTM, ANQGSEA. The CDR3 sequence is 14 residues long. With 3 bases removed from V and 5 bases from J, the gap between germline ends came to 16 bases. The CDR3 DNA follows: TGCAGCGTTGAGGCAGGGCCCCTCGGTACTGAAGCTTTCTTT. It codes for CSVEAGPLGTEAFF.

The chain uses TRBV7-3 and TRBJ2-2; TRBD2 matches 12 bases. J gave up 7 bases and V 5 bases, and 11 bases lay outside the gene matches. CDR3 length: 17 amino acids. Germline V CDR1 and CDR2: SGHTA, FQGTGA. CDR3 region: CASSPTSSGGAIGELFF. The CDR3 DNA follows: TGTGCCAGCAGCCCAACGTCTAGCGGGGGGGCCATCGGGGAGCTGTTTTTT.

The chain has TRBV27 and TRBJ1-3; D call uncertain. Trimming cost V 5 bases and J 3 bases, with 11 bases left between them. The CDR3 totals 14 residues. In germline, CDR1 is MNHEY, CDR2 SMNVEV (reference sequence). The CDR3 loop reads CASSKLSGGNTIYF. CDR3 bases: TGTGCCAGCAGTAAACTCTCTGGTGGAAACACCATATATTTT.

The J gene is TRBJ2-1, the V gene TRBV30; D unresolved. This CDR3 has 12 amino acids. Germline V gene sequence: CDR1 GTSNPN, CDR2 SVGIG (reference sequence). The V end was cut by 2 bases, the J end by 9 bases, with 11 bases between. CDR3 in DNA: TGTGCCTGGAGTCCTATAAGCCGTGAGCAGTTCTTC. It encodes CAWSPISREQFF.

The rearrangement links TRBV6-1 to TRBJ2-7, with 10 bases that match TRBD1. Looked up from germline, CDR1 is MNHNS and CDR2 is SASEGT. J lost 5 bases, V lost 6 bases, and 7 bases had no gene match. This CDR3 contains 14 residues. For the CDR3, the DNA is TGTGCCAGCAGACACCGGGACAGGGGCAACGAGCAGTACTTC. Amino acid sequence: CASRHRDRGNEQYF.

The chain joins TRBV11-3 to TRBJ1-2; no firm D call. Germline CDR1 is SGHNT and CDR2 is YENEEA. The CDR3 is made up of 16 amino acids. The V end lost 2 bases, the J end lost 0 bases, and 13 bases lay between the germline ends. The DNA for the CDR3 is TGTGCCAGCAGCTTACTCCAGAAGAGGGCTAACTATGGCTACACCTTC. Translation: CASSLLQKRANYGYTF.

The CDR3 nucleotides are TGCGCCAGCAGCCCGGGACTAGCGGGGGGTGTAGATACGCAGTATTTT. Protein sequence: CASSPGLAGGVDTQYF. The chain employs TRBV5-1 and TRBJ2-3, with 15 positions matching TRBD2. This CDR3 contains 16 residues. Germline-derived CDR1 and CDR2 are SGHRS and YFSETQ. Trimming at V came to 4 bases and at J to 5 bases, leaving 5 bases not matched to a gene.

The V gene is TRBV28, the J gene TRBJ2-7, with 7 bases that match TRBD2. The CDR3 has 18 amino acids. Per the germline V gene, CDR1 is MDHEN and CDR2 is SYDVKM. The V gene end was trimmed by 7 bases and the J gene end by 0 bases; junction bases not matched to a gene: 18. The CDR3 bases are TGTGCCAGCACCCCCTGGGGGACTAACAAGACCCCCTCCTACGAGCAGTACTTC. It yields the protein CASTPWGTNKTPSYEQYF.

The CDR3 region is CASSPRGAGHPTDTQYF. The CDR3, as DNA: TGTGCCAGCAGCCCACGTGGGGCCGGGCACCCCACAGATACGCAGTATTTT. V and J are TRBV9 and TRBJ2-3; TRBD1 might be the D (5 bases). Germline V lookup: CDR1 SGDLS, CDR2 YYNGEE. The CDR3 consists of 17 residues. Trimming left V 4 bases short and J 2 bases short, with 20 bases between.

This chain connects TRBV2 to TRBJ1-1; 9 bases map to TRBD1. From germline, CDR1 is SNHLY and CDR2 FYNNEI. This CDR3 spans 14 amino acids. V shed 6 bases, J shed 7 bases, and the junction held 9 bases outside the gene matches. This CDR3 reads CASRNRDRVVEAFF. CDR3 DNA sequence: TGTGCCAGCAGGAACCGGGACAGGGTTGTTGAAGCTTTCTTT.

The chain uses TRBV10-3 and TRBJ2-3; 8 nucleotides line up with TRBD1. V lost 7 bases to trimming and J lost 4 bases; unmatched junction nucleotides: 7. CDR1 is ENHRY, CDR2 SYGVKD, per germline. The CDR3 has 14 amino acids. CDR3 sequence (DNA): TGTGCCATCACCCGGACAGGGTCCTCAGATACGCAGTATTTT. This encodes CAITRTGSSDTQYF.

The chain is built from TRBV6-5 and TRBJ1-3, with D hard to call. CDR1 is MNHEY, CDR2 SVGAGI, per germline. Between the trimmed V and J ends, which lost 1 base and 0 bases, there was a span of 7 bases. CDR3 size: 15 residues. The CDR3 loop is CASSYYGSSGNTIYF. The CDR3 bases are TGTGCCAGCAGTTACTATGGCAGCTCTGGAAACACCATATATTTT.

This clone occurred many times. V gene TRBV10-3 combines with J gene TRBJ2-3; TRBD2 matches at 13 bases. The CDR3 spans 15 residues. J was trimmed by 2 bases and V by 6 bases; bases with no gene match: 2. The germline CDR1 and CDR2 sequences are ENHRY and SYGVKD. The CDR3 bases are TGTGCCATCAGCACTAGCGGGAGGGCCACAGATACGCAGTATTTT. Its protein is CAISTSGRATDTQYF.

Here the CDR3 DNA reads TGTGCCAGCAGTTTGGGGACAGGAAGGCCCTATAGCAATCAGCCCCAGCATTTT. Its translation: CASSLGTGRPYSNQPQHF. This sequence joins TRBV27 and TRBJ1-5, with 8 positions matching TRBD1. J was trimmed by 0 bases and V by 3 bases; bases with no gene match: 10. The CDR3 totals 18 residues. In germline, CDR1 is MNHEY, CDR2 SMNVEV (reference sequence).

This chain links TRBV27 with TRBJ2-2, with 12 bases identical to TRBD2. J gave up 7 bases and V 4 bases, and 13 bases lay outside the gene matches. The germline V gene has CDR1 MNHEY and CDR2 SMNVEV (reference sequence). This CDR3 contains 18 residues. CDR3 nucleotide sequence: TGTGCCAGCAGTTCCACCTACGGGACTAGCGGGTTCCACGGGGAGCTGTTTTTT. Translated, it gives CASSSTYGTSGFHGELFF.

The genes are TRBV27 and TRBJ1-1; a weak D match, TRBD1 (6 bases). The CDR3 is 16 residues long. Germline CDR1 reads MNHEY; CDR2 reads SMNVEV (reference sequence). V dropped 2 bases and J dropped 4 bases, with 17 bases sitting between them. CDR3 residues: CASSLMGTPLFTEAFF. The CDR3 region has the DNA TGTGCCAGCAGTTTAATGGGGACACCGTTGTTCACTGAAGCTTTCTTT.

CDR3 region: CASAPRTSGIHNEQFF. In DNA, the CDR3 is TGTGCCAGCGCGCCTCGGACTAGCGGTATCCACAATGAGCAGTTCTTC. The chain carries TRBV2 and TRBJ2-1; 10 nucleotides match TRBD2. The germline V gene has CDR1 SNHLY and CDR2 FYNNEI. The CDR3 sequence is 16 residues long. Losses at the gene ends were 8 bases for V and 5 bases for J; bases not matched to a gene: 12.

The V gene is TRBV4-1, the J gene TRBJ2-1, with TRBD2 matching 14 bases. The trim removed 4 bases at V and 8 bases at J, leaving 7 bases unmatched. Germline V lookup: CDR1 MGHRA, CDR2 YSYEKL. This CDR3 is built from 16 residues. The CDR3 DNA follows: TGCGCCAGCAGCCCCCGGACTAGCGGGAGGACCCATGAGCAGTTCTTC. Translation gives CASSPRTSGRTHEQFF.

This chain uses TRBV11-2 with TRBJ2-7; 13 bases match TRBD2. The CDR3 totals 16 residues. CDR1 and CDR2 from the germline V gene are SGHAT and FQNNGV. V shed 5 bases, J shed 6 bases, and the junction held 10 bases outside the gene matches. CDR3 nucleotides: TGTGCCAGCAGCCCCGGACTAGCGGGAGTGGGCGGCGAGCAGTACTTC. Translated, it gives CASSPGLAGVGGEQYF.

The chain employs TRBV27 and TRBJ2-7; a weak D match, TRBD1 (5 bases). Between the trimmed V and J ends, which lost 2 bases and 3 bases, there was a span of 11 bases. The CDR3 loop spans 14 amino acids. CDR1 is MNHEY, CDR2 SMNVEV, per germline (reference sequence). The CDR3 reads CASSLIGEHYEQYF. In DNA, the CDR3 is TGTGCCAGCAGTTTAATAGGGGAACACTACGAGCAGTACTTC.

The rearrangement links TRBV5-1 to TRBJ2-5, with TRBD2 identical over 10 bases. The CDR3 consists of 15 residues. After removal of 6 bases from V and 10 bases from J, the junction contained 15 bases not matched to a gene. Germline loops: CDR1 SGHRS, CDR2 YFSETQ. This chain's CDR3 is CASTPGSGGAPRQYF. For the CDR3, the DNA is TGCGCCAGCACCCCGGGGAGCGGGGGGGCCCCCCGCCAGTACTTC.

The rearrangement joins TRBV5-4 to TRBJ2-1; D might be TRBD1 (5 bases). This CDR3 spans 16 amino acids. V gave up 0 bases and J gave up 8 bases, with 18 bases separating them. Germline V gives CDR1 SGHNT, CDR2 YYREEE (reference sequence). The CDR3 coding sequence is TGTGCCAGCAGCTTGGATAGGGGTCTAGTGTTCGATGAGCAGTTCTTC. Translated: CASSLDRGLVFDEQFF.

The chain uses TRBV29-1 and TRBJ2-1, with 7 bases aligning to TRBD2. Germline V gene sequence: CDR1 SQVTM, CDR2 ANQGSEA. V was clipped by 3 bases and J by 6 bases; unmatched bases: 11. This CDR3 has 15 residues. This CDR3 reads CSVEGTRRGVNEQFF. The CDR3 nucleotides read TGCAGCGTTGAGGGGACCAGACGGGGGGTCAATGAGCAGTTCTTC.